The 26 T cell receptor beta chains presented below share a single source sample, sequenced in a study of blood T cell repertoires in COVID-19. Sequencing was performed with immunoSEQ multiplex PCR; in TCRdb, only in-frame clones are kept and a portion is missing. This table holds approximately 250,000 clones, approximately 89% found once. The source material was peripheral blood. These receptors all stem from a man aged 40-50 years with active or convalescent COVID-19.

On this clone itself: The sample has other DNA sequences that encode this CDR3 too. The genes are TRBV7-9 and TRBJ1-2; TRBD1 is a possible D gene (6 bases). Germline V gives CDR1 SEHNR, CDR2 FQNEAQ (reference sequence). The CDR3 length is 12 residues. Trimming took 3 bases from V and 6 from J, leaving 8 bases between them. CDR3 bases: TGTGCCAGCAGCTTGGACAGCGATGGCTACACCTTC. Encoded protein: CASSLDSDGYTF.

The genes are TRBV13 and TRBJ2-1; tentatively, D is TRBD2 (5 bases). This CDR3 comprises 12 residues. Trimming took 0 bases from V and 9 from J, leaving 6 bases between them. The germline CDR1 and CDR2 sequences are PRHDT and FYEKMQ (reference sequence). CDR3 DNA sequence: TGTGCCAGCAGCTTAGGACTAGTTGAGCAGTTCTTC. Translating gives CASSLGLVEQFF.

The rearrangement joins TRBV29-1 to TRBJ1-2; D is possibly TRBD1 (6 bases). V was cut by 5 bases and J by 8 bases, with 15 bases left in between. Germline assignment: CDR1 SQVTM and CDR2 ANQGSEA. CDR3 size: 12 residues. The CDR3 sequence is CSVRAGEWGYTF. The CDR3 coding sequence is TGCAGCGTTAGAGCAGGGGAATGGGGCTACACCTTC.

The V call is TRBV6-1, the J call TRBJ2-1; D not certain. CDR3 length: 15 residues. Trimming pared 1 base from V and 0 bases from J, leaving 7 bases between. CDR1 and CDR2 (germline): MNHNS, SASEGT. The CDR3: CASSEGASSYNEQFF. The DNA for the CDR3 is TGTGCCAGCAGTGAAGGGGCGAGCTCCTACAATGAGCAGTTCTTC.

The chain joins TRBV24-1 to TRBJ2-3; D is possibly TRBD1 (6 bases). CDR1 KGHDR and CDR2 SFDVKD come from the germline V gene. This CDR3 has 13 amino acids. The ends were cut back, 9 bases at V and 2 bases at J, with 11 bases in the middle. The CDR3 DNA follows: TGTGCCACCGGCAGGGACATCACAGATACGCAGTATTTT. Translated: CATGRDITDTQYF.

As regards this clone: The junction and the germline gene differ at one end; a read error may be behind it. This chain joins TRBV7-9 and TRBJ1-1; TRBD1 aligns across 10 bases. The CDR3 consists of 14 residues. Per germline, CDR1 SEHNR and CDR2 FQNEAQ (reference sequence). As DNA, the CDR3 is TGTGCCAGCACCCTGGGACAGGGGAACCCTGAAGCTTTCTTT. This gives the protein CASTLGQGNPEAFF.

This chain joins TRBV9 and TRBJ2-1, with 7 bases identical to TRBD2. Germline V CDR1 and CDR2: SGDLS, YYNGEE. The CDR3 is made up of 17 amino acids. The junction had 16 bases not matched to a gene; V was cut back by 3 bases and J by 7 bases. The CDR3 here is CASSGPAGLVSPNEQFF. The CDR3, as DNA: TGTGCCAGCAGCGGCCCTGCAGGACTAGTCTCACCTAATGAGCAGTTCTTC.

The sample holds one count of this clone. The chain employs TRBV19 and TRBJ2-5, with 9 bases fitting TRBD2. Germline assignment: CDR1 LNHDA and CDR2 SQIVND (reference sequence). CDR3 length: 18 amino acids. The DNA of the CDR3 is TGTCCCATTCGTAAATGCGCGGGGGGGGCGGGACGCCAAGAGACCCAGTACTTC. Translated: CPIRKCAGGAGRQETQYF.

CDR3 loop: CASSQAGQGAEKLFF. For the CDR3, the DNA is TGCGCCAGCAGCCAAGCGGGACAGGGGGCTGAAAAACTGTTTTTT. The chain couples TRBV4-1 to TRBJ1-4; 12 nucleotides match TRBD1. Trimming removed 1 base from V and 7 bases from J; junction bases left unmatched: 1. Germline V gene data show CDR1 as MGHRA and CDR2 as YSYEKL. The CDR3 has 15 residues.

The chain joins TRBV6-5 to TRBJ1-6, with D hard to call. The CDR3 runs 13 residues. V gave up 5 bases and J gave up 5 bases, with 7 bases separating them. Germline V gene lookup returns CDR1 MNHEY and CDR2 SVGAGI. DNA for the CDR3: TGTGCCAGCAGTAACACCAATAATTCACCCCTCCACTTT. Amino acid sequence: CASSNTNNSPLHF.

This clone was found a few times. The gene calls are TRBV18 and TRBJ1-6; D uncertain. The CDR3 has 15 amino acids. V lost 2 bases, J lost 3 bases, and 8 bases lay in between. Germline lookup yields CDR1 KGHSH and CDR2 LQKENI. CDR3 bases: TGTGCCAGCTCACCAGCCACAGACTATAATTCACCCCTCCACTTT. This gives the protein CASSPATDYNSPLHF.

The CDR3 nucleotides are TGTGCCAGCAGCCAAGATAAGATGACAGGCGGGGGTAACACCATATATTTT. It codes for CASSQDKMTGGGNTIYF. The chain recombines TRBV3-1 (or the pseudogene TRBV3-2) with TRBJ1-3; D may be TRBD1 (6 bases). V was clipped by 0 bases and J by 7 bases, with 19 bases between them. This CDR3 is built from 17 residues. Germline CDR1 LGHDT, CDR2 YNNKEL (reference sequence).

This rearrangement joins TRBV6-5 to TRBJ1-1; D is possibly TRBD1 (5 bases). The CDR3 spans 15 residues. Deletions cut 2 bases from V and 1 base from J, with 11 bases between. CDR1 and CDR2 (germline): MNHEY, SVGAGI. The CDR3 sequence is CASSYRGLRNTEAFF. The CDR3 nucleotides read TGTGCCAGCAGTTACAGGGGCCTAAGGAACACTGAAGCTTTCTTT.

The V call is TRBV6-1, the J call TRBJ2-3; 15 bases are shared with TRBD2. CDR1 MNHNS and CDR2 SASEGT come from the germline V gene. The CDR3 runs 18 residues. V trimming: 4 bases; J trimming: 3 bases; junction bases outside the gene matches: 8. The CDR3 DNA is TGTGCCAGCAGTGGAAGGACTAGCGGGGGGGCCGCGACAGATACGCAGTATTTT. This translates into CASSGRTSGGAATDTQYF.

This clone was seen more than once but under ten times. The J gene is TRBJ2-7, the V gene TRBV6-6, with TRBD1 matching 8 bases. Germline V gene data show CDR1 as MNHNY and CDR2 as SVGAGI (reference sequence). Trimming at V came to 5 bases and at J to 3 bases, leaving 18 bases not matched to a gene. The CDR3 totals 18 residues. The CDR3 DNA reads TGTGCCAGCAGTCACGAATTCGGACAGGGAATTTTCAGCTACGAGCAGTACTTC. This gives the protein CASSHEFGQGIFSYEQYF.

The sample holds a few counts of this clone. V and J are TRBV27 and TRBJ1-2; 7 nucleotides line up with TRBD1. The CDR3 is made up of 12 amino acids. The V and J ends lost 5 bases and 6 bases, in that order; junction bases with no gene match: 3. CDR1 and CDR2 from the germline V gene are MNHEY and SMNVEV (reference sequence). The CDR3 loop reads CASSPQGDGYTF. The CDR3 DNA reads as TGTGCCAGCAGTCCCCAGGGGGATGGCTACACCTTC.

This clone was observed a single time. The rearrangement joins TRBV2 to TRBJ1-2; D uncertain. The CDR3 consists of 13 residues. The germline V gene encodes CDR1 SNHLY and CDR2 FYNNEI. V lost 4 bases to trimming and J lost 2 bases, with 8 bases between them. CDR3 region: CASSGEKNYGYTF. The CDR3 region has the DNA TGTGCCAGCAGTGGGGAGAAAAACTATGGCTACACCTTC. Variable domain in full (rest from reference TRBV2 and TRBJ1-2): EPEVTQTPSHQVTQMGQEVILRCVPISNHLYFYWYRQILGQKVEFLVSFYNNEISEKSEIFDDQFSVERPDGSNFTLKIRSTKLEDSAMYFCASSGEKNYGYTFGSGTRLTVV.

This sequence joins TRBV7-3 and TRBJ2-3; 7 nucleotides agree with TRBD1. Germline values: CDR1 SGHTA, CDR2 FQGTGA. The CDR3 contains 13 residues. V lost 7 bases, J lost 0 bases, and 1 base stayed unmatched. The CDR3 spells CASNRGSTDTQYF. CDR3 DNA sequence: TGTGCCAGCAACAGGGGAAGCACAGATACGCAGTATTTT.

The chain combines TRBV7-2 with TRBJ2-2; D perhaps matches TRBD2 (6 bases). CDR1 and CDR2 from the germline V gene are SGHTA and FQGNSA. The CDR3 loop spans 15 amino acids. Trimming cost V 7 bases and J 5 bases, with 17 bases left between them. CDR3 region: CASTPGWGGTGELFF. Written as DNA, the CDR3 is TGTGCCAGCACCCCGGGCTGGGGAGGAACCGGGGAGCTGTTTTTT.

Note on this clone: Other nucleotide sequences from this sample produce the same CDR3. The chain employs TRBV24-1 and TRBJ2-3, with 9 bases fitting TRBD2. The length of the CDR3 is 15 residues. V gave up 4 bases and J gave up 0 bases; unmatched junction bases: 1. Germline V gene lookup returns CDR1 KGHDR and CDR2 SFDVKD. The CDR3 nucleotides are TGTGCCACCAGTGACAGCGGGGGGAGCACAGATACGCAGTATTTT. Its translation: CATSDSGGSTDTQYF.

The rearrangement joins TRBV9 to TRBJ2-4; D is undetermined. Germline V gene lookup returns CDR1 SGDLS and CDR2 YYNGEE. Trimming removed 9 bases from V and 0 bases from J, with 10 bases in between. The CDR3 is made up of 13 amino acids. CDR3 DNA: TGTGCCACCGAGGTACTAGCCAAAAACATTCAGTACTTC. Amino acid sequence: CATEVLAKNIQYF.

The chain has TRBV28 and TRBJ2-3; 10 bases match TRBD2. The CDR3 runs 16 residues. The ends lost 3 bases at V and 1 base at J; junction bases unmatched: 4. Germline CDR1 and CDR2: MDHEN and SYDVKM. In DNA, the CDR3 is TGTGCCAGCAGTTTGCTAGCGGGAGCGGGCACAGATACGCAGTATTTT. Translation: CASSLLAGAGTDTQYF.

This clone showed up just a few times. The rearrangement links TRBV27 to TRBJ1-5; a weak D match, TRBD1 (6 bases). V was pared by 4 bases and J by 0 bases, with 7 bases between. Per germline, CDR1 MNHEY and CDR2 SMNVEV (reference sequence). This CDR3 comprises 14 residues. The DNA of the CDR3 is TGTGCCAGCAGTTGGACAGCTAGCAATCAGCCCCAGCATTTT. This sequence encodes CASSWTASNQPQHF.

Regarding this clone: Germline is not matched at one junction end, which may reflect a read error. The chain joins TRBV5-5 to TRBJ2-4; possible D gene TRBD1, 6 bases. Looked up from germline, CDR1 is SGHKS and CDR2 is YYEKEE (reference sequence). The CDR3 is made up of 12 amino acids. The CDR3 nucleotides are TGTGCCAGCAGCTCCCCGGACGGACAGCCCGACTTC. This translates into CASSSPDGQPDF.

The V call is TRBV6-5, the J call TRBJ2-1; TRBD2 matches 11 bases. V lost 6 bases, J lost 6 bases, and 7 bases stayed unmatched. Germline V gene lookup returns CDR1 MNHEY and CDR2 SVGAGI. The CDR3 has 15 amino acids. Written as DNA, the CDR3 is TGTGCCAGCAGAGCACTAGCGGGAGCGTCCAATGAGCAGTTCTTC. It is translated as CASRALAGASNEQFF.

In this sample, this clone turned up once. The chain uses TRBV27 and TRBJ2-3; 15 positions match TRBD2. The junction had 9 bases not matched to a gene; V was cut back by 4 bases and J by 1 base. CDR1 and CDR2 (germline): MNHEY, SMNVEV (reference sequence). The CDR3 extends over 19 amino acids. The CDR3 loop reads CASSSLWGLAGGRTDTQYF. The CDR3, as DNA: TGTGCCAGCAGTTCTTTGTGGGGACTAGCGGGGGGTCGCACAGATACGCAGTATTTT.